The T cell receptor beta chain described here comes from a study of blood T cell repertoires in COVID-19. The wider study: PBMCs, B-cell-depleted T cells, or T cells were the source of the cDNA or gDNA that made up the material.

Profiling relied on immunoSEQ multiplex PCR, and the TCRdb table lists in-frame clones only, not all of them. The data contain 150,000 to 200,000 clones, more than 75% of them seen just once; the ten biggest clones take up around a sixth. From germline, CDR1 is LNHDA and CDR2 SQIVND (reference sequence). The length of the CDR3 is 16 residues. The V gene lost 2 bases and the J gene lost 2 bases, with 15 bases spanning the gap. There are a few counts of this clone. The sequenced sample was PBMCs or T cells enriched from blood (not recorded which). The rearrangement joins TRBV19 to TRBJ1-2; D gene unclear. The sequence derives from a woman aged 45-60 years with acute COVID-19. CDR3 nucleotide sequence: TGTGCCAGTAGTATAATAGGAGACGGTACAAACTATGGCTACACCTTC. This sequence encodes CASSIIGDGTNYGYTF.